This T cell receptor beta chain came from a study of blood T cells in healthy people across ages. The donors, all healthy, were Caucasians living in Russia, aged roughly 6 to 100. The CDR3 has 16 residues. Trimming pared 2 bases from V and 4 bases from J, leaving 17 bases between. CDR1 is SGHTA and CDR2 is FQGNSA in the germline V gene. Together with a sample-barcoded 5' primer, a J-beta primer mix was included in a second PCR lasting roughly 7 to 11 cycles. CDR3-containing paired-end reads numbered at least 2.5 million in each sample. Using its own MiXCR run on the 5' RACE reads, TCRdb lists one record per CDR3 protein. The table includes around 500,000 distinct CDR3 sequences, about 45% detected once.

What was sequenced was blood. The sequence came from a man older than 75 in good health. J is TRBJ1-2 and V is TRBV7-2; D perhaps matches TRBD1 (6 bases). DNA of the CDR3: TGTGCCAGCAGCTTAATACGCGGCGAGGGGGTCTATGGCTACACCTTC. This codes for CASSLIRGEGVYGYTF.